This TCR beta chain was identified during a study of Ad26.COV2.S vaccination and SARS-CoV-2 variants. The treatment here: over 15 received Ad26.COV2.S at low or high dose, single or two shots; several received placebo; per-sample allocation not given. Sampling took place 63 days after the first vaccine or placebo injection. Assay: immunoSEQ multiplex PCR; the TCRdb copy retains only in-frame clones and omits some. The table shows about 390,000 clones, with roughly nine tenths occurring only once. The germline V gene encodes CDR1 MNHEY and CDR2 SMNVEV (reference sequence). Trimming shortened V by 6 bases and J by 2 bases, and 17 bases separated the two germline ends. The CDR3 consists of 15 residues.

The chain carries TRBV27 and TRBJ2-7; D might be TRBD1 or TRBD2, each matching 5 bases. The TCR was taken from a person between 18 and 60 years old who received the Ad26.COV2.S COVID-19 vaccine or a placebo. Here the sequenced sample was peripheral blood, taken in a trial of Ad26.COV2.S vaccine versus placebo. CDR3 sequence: CASRLGVSPAYEQYF. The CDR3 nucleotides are TGTGCCAGCAGACTGGGGGTTTCTCCAGCCTACGAGCAGTACTTC.